The T cell receptor (beta chain) under discussion was sequenced for a study of OX40 agonist ivuxolimab in advanced cancers. Describing the broader study: Ivuxolimab, which targeted the costimulatory receptor OX40 (CD134), was an agonistic, fully human IgG2 monoclonal antibody. Intravenous ivuxolimab was administered to patients every 2 weeks at six dose levels: 0.01, 0.1, 0.3, 1.5, 3 and 10 mg/kg. Of the approximately 53 patients in dose escalation, 19 had hepatocellular carcinoma, around 15 had melanoma, 9 had renal cell carcinoma and 9 had head and neck cancer. In the dose-escalation cohort, nearly 85% of patients were male, and the mean age was 60 years with a range of roughly 20 to 85. Patients were allowed to have had prior anti-PD-1, anti-PD-L1 or anti-CTLA-4 therapy, and around 43% of the dose-escalation patients had been treated with checkpoint inhibitors. Partial responses occurred in three dose-escalation patients: two with cutaneous melanoma and one with hepatocellular carcinoma. Peripheral TCRbeta sequencing was intended to test whether TCR sequence diversity was altered and clonal T-cell expansion was caused by ivuxolimab. The monotherapy dose-escalation portion (N of about 50 patients) of the phase I ivuxolimab trial is reported in the paper.

The trial excluded patients who had a history of autoimmune disease or who were on systemic immunosuppression. In every dose cohort, peripheral blood was drawn for TCR sequencing at baseline, cycle 4 day 1, and cycle 7 day 1. Samples came from an open-label, multicenter, first-in-human phase I dose-escalation trial of ivuxolimab. The trial enrolled adults with locally advanced or metastatic head and neck squamous cell, hepatocellular, melanoma or renal cell carcinoma. CD4+ and CD8+ T cells were sorted separately from peripheral blood before TCR sequencing. Genomic DNA was extracted from sorted cells for sequencing of the TCRbeta CDR3 region. The immunoSEQ Assay was used to sequence the TCRbeta CDR3 regions. TCRdb limited this immuneACCESS table to in-frame rearrangements with V and J called. A share of clones is missing; checked studies link under half to unresolved V genes, and the rest is unexplained. This sample holds around 84,000 clones; 84% were observed only once. Of the sample, more than 0.5% is held by the ten largest clones.

Overall results and qualifications from the work: In the 0.1-3.0 mg/kg groups, partial responders were among the patients with the lowest normalized peripheral clonal expansion, particularly in CD8+ T cells. Low levels of normalized T-cell clonal expansion were also seen in some patients who did not respond. On average, CD8+ T cells showed more expanded clones than CD4+ T cells after ivuxolimab. At doses from 0.1 to 3.0 mg/kg, clonal expansion was seen in both CD4+ and CD8+ blood T cells between baseline and week 6. The antigen specificity of the clonally expanded peripheral T cells was not determined.

As concerns this clone: Which antigen it targets is not known. Germline is not matched at one junction end, which may reflect a read error.

From the cysteine up to the phenylalanine, the CDR3 has a length of 15 residues. The entry retains the CDR3 DNA only, 45 bases that are in frame from base 1. Via the germline V gene (reference sequence), CDR1 is LNHNV and CDR2 YYDKDF. Sample: CD4+ or CD8+ T cells sorted from blood, taken in a trial of the OX40 agonist ivuxolimab. The rearranged segments are TRBV15 and TRBJ1-4; tentative D gene TRBD1, with 6 bases matching. This sequence was found in an adult with an advanced solid tumor such as melanoma, head and neck, liver or kidney cancer. CDR3 loop: CATGRRGATNEKLFF. The sequenced DNA is TGTGCCACCGGCAGGAGGGGGGCAACTAATGAAAAACTGTTTTTT.